This T cell receptor (beta chain) came from a study of blood T cell repertoires in COVID-19. Looking at the study overall: In each case, the material was cDNA or gDNA derived from T cells, B-cell-depleted T cells, or PBMCs.

Germline CDR1 reads MRHNA; CDR2 reads SNTAGT. The CDR3 covers 24 residues. The germline V and J ends were trimmed by 1 base and 4 bases, with 37 bases remaining between them. The data were produced by immunoSEQ multiplex PCR, yet TCRdb's version contains in-frame clones alone and is incomplete. Altogether 200,000 to 300,000 clones are present, more than 85% being singletons, with the ten largest covering just under 9%. This clone was seen once. The V call is TRBV6-4, the J call TRBJ2-2; weak D call: TRBD2 (7 bases). The TCR sequence derives from a man aged 35 to 55 who had recovered from COVID-19. Input material: PBMCs or T cells enriched from blood (not recorded which). CDR3: CASSDCFLGSVRDFGGGSTGELFF. The CDR3 DNA is TGTGCCAGCAGTGACTGTTTTCTTGGCAGTGTTCGGGACTTCGGGGGCGGGAGCACCGGGGAGCTGTTTTTT.